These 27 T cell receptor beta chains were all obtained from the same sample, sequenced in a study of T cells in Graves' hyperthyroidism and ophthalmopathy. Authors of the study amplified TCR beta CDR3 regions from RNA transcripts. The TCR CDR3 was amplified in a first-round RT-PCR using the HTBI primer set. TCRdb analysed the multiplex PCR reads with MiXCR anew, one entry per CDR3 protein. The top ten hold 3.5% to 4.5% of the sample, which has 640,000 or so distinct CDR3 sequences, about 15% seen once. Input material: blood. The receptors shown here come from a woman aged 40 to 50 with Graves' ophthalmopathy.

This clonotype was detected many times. Here the CDR3 DNA reads TGTGCCAGTAGTATAGATCCTTACCCCTCCCTGGGCACTGAAGCTTTCTTT. This codes for CASSIDPYPSLGTEAFF. V usage is TRBV19 and J usage is TRBJ1-1; D not resolved. This CDR3 has 17 residues. The germline CDR1 and CDR2 sequences are LNHDA and SQIVND (reference sequence). V dropped 0 bases and J dropped 4 bases, with 18 bases sitting between them.

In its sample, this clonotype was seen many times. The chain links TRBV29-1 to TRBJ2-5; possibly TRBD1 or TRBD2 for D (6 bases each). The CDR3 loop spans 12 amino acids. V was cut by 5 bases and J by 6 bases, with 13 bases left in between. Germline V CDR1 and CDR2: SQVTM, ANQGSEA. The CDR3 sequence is CSVREGGKTQYF. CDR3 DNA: TGCAGCGTTAGAGAAGGGGGGAAGACCCAGTACTTC.

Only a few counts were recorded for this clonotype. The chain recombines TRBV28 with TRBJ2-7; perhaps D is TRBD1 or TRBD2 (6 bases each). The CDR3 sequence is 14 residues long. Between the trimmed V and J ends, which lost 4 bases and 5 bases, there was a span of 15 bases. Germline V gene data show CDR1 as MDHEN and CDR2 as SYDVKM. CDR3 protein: CASSSRRGPHEQYF. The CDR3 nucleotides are TGTGCCAGCAGTTCCCGCCGGGGGCCCCACGAGCAGTACTTC.

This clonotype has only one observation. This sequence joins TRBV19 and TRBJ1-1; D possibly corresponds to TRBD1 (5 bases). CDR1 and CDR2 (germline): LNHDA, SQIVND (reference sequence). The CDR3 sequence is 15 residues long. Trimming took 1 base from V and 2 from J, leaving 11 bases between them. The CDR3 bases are TGTGCCAGTAGTATAGGGCACAGGCCTAACACTGAAGCTTTCTTT. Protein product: CASSIGHRPNTEAFF.

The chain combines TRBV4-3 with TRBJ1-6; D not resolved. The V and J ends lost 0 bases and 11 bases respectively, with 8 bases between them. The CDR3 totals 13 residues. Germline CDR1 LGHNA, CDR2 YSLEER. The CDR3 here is CASSQDPLTPLHF. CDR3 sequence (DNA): TGCGCCAGCAGCCAAGACCCTTTGACACCCCTCCACTTT.

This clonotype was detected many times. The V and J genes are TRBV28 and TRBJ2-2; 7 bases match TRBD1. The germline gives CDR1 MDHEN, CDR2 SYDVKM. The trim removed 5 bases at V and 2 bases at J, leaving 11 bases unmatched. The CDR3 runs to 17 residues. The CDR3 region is CASSPMTGSLNTGELFF. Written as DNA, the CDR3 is TGTGCCAGCAGTCCGATGACAGGGAGCCTAAACACCGGGGAGCTGTTTTTT.

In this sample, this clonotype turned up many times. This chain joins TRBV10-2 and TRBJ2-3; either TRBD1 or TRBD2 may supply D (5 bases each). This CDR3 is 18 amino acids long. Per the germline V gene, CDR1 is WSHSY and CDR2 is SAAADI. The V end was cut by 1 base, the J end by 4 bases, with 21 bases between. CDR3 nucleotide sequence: TGCGCCAGCAGTGAGTATGGGGACGGCGGGCACTTATCAGATACGCAGTATTTT. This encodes CASSEYGDGGHLSDTQYF.

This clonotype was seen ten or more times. CDR3 sequence: CASSPRRGRDGELFF. CDR3 in DNA: TGTGCCAGCAGTCCCCGGAGGGGGCGGGACGGGGAGCTGTTTTTT. This chain connects TRBV28 to TRBJ2-2; weak D call: TRBD1 (7 bases). The germline V gene encodes CDR1 MDHEN and CDR2 SYDVKM. The CDR3 has 15 residues. V shed 5 bases and J shed 7 bases, with 17 bases lying between them.

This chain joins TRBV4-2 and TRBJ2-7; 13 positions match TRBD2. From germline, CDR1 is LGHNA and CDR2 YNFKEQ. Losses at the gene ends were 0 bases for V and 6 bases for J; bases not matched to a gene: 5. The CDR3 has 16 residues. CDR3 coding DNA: TGTGCCAGCAGCCAAGAAACTAGCGGGAGGGCCCCCGAGCAGTACTTC. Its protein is CASSQETSGRAPEQYF.

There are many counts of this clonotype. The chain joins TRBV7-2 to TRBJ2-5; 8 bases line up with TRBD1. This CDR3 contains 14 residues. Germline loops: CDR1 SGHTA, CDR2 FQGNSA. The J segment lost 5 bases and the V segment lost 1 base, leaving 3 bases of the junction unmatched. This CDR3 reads CASSLGGQDETQYF. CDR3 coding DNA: TGTGCCAGCAGCTTAGGGGGACAGGATGAGACCCAGTACTTC. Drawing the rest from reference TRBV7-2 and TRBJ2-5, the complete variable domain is GAGVSQSPSNKVTEKGKDVELRCDPISGHTALYWYRQSLGQGLEFLIYFQGNSAPDKSGLPSDRFSAERTGGSVSTLTIQRTQQEDSAVYLCASSLGGQDETQYFGPGTRLLVL.

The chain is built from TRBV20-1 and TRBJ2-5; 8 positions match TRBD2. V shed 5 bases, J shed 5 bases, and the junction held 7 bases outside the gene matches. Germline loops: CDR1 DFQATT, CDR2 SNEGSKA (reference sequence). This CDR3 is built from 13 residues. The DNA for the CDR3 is TGCAGTGCTCAGCGGGAGTTTTTGGAGACCCAGTACTTC. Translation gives CSAQREFLETQYF.

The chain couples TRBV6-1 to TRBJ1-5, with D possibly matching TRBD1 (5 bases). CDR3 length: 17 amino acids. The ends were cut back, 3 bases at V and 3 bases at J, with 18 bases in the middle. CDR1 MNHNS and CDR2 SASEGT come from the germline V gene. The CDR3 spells CASSDAYRGRHNQPQHF. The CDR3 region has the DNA TGTGCCAGCAGTGACGCGTACCGGGGCCGGCACAATCAGCCCCAGCATTTT.

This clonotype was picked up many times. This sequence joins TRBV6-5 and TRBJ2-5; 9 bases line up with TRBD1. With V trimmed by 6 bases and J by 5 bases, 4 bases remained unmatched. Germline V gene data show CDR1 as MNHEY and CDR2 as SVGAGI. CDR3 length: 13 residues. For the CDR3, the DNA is TGTGCCAGCAGGAGACAGGGGGGTGAGACCCAGTACTTC. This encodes CASRRQGGETQYF.

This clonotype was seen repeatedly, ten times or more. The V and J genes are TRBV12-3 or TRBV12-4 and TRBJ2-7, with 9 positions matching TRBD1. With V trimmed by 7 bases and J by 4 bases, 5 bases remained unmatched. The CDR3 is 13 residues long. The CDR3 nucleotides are TGTGCCAGCAAACAGGGGGCTTCGTACGAGCAGTACTTC. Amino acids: CASKQGASYEQYF.

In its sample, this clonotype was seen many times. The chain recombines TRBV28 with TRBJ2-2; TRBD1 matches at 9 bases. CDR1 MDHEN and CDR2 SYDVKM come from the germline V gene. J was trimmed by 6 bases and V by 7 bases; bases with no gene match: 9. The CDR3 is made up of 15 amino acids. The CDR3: CASTIGQGRAGELFF. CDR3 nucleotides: TGTGCCAGCACCATAGGACAGGGGAGGGCCGGGGAGCTGTTTTTT.

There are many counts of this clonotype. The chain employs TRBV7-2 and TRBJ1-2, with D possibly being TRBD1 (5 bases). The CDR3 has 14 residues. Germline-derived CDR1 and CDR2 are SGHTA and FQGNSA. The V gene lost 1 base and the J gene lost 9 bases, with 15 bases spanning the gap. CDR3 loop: CASSLGLGGVSYTF. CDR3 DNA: TGTGCCAGCAGCTTAGGTCTGGGGGGGGTAAGCTACACCTTC.

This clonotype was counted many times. The CDR3: CASSLAADRVDEQYF. The CDR3 DNA sequence: TGTGCCAGCAGCTTAGCGGCGGACAGGGTGGACGAGCAGTACTTC. The chain combines TRBV7-2 with TRBJ2-7; 8 bases line up with TRBD1. From germline, CDR1 is SGHTA and CDR2 FQGNSA. J lost 5 bases, V lost 0 bases, and 6 bases had no gene match. The CDR3 covers 15 residues.

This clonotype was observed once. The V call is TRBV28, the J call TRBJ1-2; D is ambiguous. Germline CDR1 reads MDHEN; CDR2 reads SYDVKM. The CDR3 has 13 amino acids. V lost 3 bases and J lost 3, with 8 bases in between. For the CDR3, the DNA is TGTGCCAGCAGTTTTAACGGACACTATGGCTACACCTTC. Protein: CASSFNGHYGYTF.

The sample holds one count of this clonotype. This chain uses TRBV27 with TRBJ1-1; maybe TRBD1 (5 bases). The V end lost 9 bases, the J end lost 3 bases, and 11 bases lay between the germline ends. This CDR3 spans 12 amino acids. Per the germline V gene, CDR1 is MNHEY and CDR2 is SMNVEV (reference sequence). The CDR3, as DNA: TGTGCCAGATATTTGGGGGACACTGAAGCTTTCTTT. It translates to CARYLGDTEAFF.

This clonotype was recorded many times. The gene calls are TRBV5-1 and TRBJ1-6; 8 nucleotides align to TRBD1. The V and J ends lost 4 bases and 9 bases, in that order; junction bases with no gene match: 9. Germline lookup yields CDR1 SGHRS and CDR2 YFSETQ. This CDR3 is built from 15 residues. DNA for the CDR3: TGCGCCAGCAGCGGGACAGGATCGGAAAGTTCACCCCTCCACTTT. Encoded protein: CASSGTGSESSPLHF.

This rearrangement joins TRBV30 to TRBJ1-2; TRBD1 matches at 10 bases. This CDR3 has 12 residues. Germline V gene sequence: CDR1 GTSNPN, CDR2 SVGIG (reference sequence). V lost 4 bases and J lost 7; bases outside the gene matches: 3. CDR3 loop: CAWNRDRGGYTF. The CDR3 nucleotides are TGTGCCTGGAACCGGGACAGGGGTGGCTACACCTTC.

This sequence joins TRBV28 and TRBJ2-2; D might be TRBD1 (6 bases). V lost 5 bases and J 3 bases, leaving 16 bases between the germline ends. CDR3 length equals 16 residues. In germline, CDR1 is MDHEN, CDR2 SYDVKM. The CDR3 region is CASSNRDTIHTGELFF. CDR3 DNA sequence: TGTGCCAGCAGTAACCGGGACACCATCCACACCGGGGAGCTGTTTTTT.

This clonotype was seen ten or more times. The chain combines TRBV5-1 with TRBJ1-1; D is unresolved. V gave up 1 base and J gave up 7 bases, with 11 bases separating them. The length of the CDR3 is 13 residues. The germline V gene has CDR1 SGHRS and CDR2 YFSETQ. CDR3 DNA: TGCGCCAGCAGCTTGACTCGGGGAAGTGAAGCTTTCTTT. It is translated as CASSLTRGSEAFF.

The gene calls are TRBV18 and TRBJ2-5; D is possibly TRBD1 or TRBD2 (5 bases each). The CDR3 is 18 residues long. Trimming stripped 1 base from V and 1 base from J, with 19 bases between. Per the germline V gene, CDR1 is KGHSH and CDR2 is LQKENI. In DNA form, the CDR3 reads TGTGCCAGCTCACCACTCGCAAAAGCTGGGGGAAGCCAAGAGACCCAGTACTTC. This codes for CASSPLAKAGGSQETQYF.

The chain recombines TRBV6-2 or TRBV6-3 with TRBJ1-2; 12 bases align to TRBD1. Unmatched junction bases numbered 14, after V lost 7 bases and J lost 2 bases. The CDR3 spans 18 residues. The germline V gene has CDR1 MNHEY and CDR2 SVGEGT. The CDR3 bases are TGTGCCAGCACCTCCGGGACAGGGGGCGGACGAGCCAACTATGGCTACACCTTC. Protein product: CASTSGTGGGRANYGYTF.

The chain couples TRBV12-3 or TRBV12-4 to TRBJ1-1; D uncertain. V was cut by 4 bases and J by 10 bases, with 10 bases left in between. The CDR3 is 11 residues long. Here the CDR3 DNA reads TGTGCCAGCAGTTCCGCCTCCCCAGCTTTCTTT. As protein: CASSSASPAFF.

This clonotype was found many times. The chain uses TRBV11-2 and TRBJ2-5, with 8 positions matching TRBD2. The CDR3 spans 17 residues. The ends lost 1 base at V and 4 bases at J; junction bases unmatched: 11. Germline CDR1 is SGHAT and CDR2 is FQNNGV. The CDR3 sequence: CASSLGVLAGEGETQYF. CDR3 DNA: TGTGCCAGCAGCTTAGGGGTGCTAGCGGGCGAAGGAGAGACCCAGTACTTC.